This T cell receptor (beta chain) derives from a study of blood T cell repertoires in COVID-19. Study at large: T cells, B-cell-depleted T cells, or PBMCs provided the cDNA or gDNA that served as material.

With respect to this clone: Other DNA sequences in the same sample also yield this CDR3.

Germline CDR1 SGHVS, CDR2 FQNEAQ. The CDR3 is made up of 14 amino acids. V dropped 2 bases and J dropped 1 base, with 6 bases sitting between them. As originally analysed: Amplifying reference gene primers gave estimates of nucleated cell counts. Profiled with immunoSEQ multiplex PCR; TCRdb holds only in-frame clones, not every one. That table supplies the V and J calls and clone size; D and trimming were determined from the DNA. This table holds 150,000 to 200,000 clones, roughly 90% found once. This clonotype originated in a man in his forties or fifties with acute or convalescent COVID-19. Sequencing used peripheral blood. The chain is built from TRBV7-8 and TRBJ1-3; D is unclear. DNA for the CDR3: TGTGCCAGCAGCTTATCGGGTTCTGGAAACACCATATATTTT. This translates into CASSLSGSGNTIYF.